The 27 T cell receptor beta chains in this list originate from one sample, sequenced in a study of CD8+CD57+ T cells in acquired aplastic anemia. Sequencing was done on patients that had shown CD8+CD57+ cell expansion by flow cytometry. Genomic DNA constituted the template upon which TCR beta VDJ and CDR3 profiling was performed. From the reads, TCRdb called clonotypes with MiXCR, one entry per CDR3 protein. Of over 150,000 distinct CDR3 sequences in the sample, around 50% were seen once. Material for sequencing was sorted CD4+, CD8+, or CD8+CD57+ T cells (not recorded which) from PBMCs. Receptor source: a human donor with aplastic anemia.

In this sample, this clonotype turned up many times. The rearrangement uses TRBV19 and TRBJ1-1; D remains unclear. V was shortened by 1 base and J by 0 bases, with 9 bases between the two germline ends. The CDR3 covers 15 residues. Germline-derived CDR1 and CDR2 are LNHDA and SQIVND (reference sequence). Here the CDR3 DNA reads TGTGCCAGTAGTATAGCCCTCGGCGTGAACACTGAAGCTTTCTTT. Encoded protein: CASSIALGVNTEAFF.

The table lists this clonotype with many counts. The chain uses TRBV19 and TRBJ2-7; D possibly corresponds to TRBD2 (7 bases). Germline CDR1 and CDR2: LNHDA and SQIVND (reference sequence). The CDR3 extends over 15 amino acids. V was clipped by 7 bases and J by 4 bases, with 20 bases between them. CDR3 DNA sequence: TGTGCCAGTACCTCCCGGTCGGGGGGCTCGTACGAGCAGTACTTC. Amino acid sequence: CASTSRSGGSYEQYF.

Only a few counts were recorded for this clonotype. The chain's CDR3 is CASGAGQLTGELFF. The CDR3 DNA reads TGTGCTAGTGGTGCGGGACAACTCACCGGGGAGCTGTTTTTT. The V and J genes are TRBV12-5 and TRBJ2-2; D is tentatively TRBD1 or TRBD2 (6 bases each). The CDR3 totals 14 residues. Germline-derived CDR1 and CDR2 are LGHNT and FRNRAP. The V end was cut by 5 bases, the J end by 4 bases, with 11 bases between. Filled out from reference TRBV12-5 and TRBJ2-2, the complete variable domain reads DARVTQTPRHKVTEMGQEVTMRCQPILGHNTVFWYRQTMMQGLELLAYFRNRAPLDDSGMPKDRFSAEMPDATLATLKIQPSEPRDSAVYFCASGAGQLTGELFFGEGSRLTVL.

CDR3 region: CATSREGFGAFF. Written as DNA, the CDR3 is TGTGCCACCAGCAGAGAAGGGTTTGGAGCTTTCTTT. The chain couples TRBV15 to TRBJ1-1; the D is unclear. Between the trimmed V and J ends, which lost 0 bases and 10 bases, there was a span of 9 bases. This CDR3 is built from 12 residues. Germline CDR1 is LNHNV and CDR2 is YYDKDF (reference sequence).

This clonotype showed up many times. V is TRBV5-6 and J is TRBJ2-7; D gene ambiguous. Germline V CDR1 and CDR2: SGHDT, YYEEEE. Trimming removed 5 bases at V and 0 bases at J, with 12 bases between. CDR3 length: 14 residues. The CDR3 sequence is CASSQWAASYEQYF. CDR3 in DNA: TGTGCCAGCAGTCAATGGGCGGCCTCCTACGAGCAGTACTTC.

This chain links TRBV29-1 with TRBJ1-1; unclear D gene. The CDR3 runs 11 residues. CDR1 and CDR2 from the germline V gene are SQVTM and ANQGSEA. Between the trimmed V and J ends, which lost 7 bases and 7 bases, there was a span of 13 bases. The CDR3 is CSGREGLEAFF. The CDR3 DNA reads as TGCAGCGGCCGCGAAGGACTTGAAGCTTTCTTT. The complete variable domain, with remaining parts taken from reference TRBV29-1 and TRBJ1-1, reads SAVISQKPSRDICQRGTSLTIQCQVDSQVTMMFWYRQQPGQSLTLIATANQGSEATYESGFVIDKFPISRPNLTFSTLTVSNMSPEDSSIYLCSGREGLEAFFGQGTRLTVV.

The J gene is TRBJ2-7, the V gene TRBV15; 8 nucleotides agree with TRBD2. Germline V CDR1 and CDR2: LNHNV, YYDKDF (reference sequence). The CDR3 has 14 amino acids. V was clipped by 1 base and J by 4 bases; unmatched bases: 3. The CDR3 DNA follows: TGTGCCACCAGCAGAGGCGGGGGGCCGTACGAGCAGTACTTC. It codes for CATSRGGGPYEQYF.

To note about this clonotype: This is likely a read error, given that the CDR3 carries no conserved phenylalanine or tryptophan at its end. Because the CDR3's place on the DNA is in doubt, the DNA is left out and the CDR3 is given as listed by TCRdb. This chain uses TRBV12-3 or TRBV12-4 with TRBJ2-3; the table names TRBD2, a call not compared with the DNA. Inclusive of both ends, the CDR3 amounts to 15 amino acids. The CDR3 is CASSKERGGTDTQYS.

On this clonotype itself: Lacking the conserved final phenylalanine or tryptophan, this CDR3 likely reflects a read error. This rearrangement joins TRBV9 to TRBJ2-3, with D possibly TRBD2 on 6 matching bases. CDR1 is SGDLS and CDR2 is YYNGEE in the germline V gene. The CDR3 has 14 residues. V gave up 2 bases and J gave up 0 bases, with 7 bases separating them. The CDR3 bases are TGTGCCAGCAGCGTTCTAGCGAGCACAGATACGCAGTATTGT. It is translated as CASSVLASTDTQYC.

Here the CDR3 DNA reads TGTGCCAGCTCACCAAGGCAGGTGAGTAATTCACCCCTCCACTTT. Amino acid sequence: CASSPRQVSNSPLHF. The chain joins TRBV9 to TRBJ1-6; D gene uncertain. There are 15 residues in the CDR3. From germline, CDR1 is SGDLS and CDR2 YYNGEE. The V end was cut by 7 bases, the J end by 6 bases, with 17 bases between.

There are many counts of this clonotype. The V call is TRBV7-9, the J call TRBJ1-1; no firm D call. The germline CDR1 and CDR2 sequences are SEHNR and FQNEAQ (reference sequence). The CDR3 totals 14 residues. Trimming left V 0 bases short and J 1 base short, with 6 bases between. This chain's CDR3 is CASSLAGGNTEAFF. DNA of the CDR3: TGTGCCAGCAGCTTAGCAGGAGGGAACACTGAAGCTTTCTTT.

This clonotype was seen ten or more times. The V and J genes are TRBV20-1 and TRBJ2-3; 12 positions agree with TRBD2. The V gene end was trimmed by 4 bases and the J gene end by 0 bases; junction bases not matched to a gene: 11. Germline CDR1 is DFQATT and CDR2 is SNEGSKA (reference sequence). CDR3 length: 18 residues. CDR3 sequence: CSANAGTSGLTSTDTQYF. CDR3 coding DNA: TGCAGTGCTAACGCCGGGACTAGCGGGTTAACTAGCACAGATACGCAGTATTTT.

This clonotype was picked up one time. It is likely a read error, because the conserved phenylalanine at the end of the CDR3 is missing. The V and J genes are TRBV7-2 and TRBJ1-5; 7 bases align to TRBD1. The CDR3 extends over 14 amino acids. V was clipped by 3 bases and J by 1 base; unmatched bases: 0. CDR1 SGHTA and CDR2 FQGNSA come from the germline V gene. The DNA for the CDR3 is TGTGCCAGCAGCTTGACAGGGAGCAATCAGCCCCAGCATTGT. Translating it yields CASSLTGSNQPQHC.

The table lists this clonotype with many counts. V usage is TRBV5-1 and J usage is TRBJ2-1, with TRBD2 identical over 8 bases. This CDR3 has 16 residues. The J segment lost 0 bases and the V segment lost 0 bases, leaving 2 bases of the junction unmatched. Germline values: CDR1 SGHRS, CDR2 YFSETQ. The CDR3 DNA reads TGCGCCAGCAGCTTGGGCGGGGGGCTCTCCTACAATGAGCAGTTCTTC. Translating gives CASSLGGGLSYNEQFF.

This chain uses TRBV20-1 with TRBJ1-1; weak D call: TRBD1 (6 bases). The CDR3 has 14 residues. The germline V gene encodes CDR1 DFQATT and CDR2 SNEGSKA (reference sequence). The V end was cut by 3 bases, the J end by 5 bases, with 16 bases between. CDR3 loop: CSASGYRERTEAFF. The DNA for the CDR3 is TGCAGTGCTAGTGGGTACAGGGAGAGGACTGAAGCTTTCTTT.

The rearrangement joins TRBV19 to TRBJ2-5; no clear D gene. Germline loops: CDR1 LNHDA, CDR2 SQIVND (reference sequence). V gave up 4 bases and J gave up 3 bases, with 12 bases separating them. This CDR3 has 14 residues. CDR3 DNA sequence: TGTGCCAGTAGTAGGGTGGTCAGCAAAGAGACCCAGTACTTC. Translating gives CASSRVVSKETQYF.

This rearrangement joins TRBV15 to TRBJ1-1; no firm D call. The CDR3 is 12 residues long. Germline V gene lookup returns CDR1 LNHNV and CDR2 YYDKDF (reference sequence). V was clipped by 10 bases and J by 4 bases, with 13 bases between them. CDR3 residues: CAIKRGGTEAFF. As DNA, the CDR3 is TGTGCCATCAAGCGGGGAGGCACTGAAGCTTTCTTT.

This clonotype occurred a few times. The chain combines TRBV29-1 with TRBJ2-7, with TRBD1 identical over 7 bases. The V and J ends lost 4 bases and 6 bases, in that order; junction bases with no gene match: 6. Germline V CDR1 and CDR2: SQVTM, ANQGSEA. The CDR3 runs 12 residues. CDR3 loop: CSVADRSSEQYF. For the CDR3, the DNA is TGCAGCGTTGCGGACAGGTCTTCCGAGCAGTACTTC.

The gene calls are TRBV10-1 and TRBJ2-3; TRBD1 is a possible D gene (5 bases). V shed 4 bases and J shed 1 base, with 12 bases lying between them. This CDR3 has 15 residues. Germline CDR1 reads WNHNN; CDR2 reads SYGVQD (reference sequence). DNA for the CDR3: TGCGCCAGCAGTGTCTTGCAGGGTGGCACAGATACGCAGTATTTT. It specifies CASSVLQGGTDTQYF.

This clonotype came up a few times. The CDR3 spells CASSSASGPTYGYTF. The CDR3 region has the DNA TGTGCCAGTAGTTCCGCCTCCGGTCCGACCTATGGCTACACCTTC. This chain connects TRBV19 to TRBJ1-2; D is uncertain. V dropped 5 bases and J dropped 4 bases, with 17 bases sitting between them. CDR3 length: 15 amino acids. The germline V gene has CDR1 LNHDA and CDR2 SQIVND (reference sequence).

The CDR3 region is CASSTGPHSDGYTF. The CDR3 DNA is TGTGCCAGCAGCACAGGGCCACACTCTGATGGCTACACCTTC. The genes are TRBV25-1 and TRBJ1-2; D might be TRBD1 (6 bases). This CDR3 has 14 amino acids. Germline V gives CDR1 MGHDK, CDR2 SYGVNS. Trimming left V 6 bases short and J 6 bases short, with 17 bases between.

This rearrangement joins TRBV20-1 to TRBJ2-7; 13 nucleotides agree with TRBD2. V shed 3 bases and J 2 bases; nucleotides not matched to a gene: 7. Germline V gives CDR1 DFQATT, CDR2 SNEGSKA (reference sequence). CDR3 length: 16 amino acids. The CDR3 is CSASGTSGMLTYEQYF. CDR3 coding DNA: TGCAGTGCTAGTGGGACTAGCGGGATGCTAACCTACGAGCAGTACTTC.

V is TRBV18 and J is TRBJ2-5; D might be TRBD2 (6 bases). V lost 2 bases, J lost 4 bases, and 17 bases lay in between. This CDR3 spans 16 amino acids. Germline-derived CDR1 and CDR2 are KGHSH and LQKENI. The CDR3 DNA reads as TGTGCCAGCTCACCATCTGTTATCGGGGGAGGAGAGACCCAGTACTTC. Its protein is CASSPSVIGGGETQYF.

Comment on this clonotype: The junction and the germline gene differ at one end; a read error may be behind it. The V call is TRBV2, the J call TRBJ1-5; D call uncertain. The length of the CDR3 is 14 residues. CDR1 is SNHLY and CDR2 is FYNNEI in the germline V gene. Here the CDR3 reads CASSESVSDQPQHF. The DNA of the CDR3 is TGTGCCAGCAGTGAGAGCGTTAGCGATCAGCCCCAGCATTTT.

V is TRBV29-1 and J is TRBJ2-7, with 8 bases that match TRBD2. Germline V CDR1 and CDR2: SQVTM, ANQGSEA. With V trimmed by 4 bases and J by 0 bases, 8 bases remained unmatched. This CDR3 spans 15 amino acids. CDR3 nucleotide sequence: TGCAGCGTTGCGGGAGGGGTACAGAGCTCCTACGAGCAGTACTTC. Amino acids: CSVAGGVQSSYEQYF.

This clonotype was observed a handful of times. CDR3 coding DNA: TGTGCCAGCAGTGTGGATCAGCCCCAGCATTTT. This encodes CASSVDQPQHF. The V call is TRBV2, the J call TRBJ1-5; D is unresolved. CDR3 size: 11 residues. V lost 4 bases and J 5 bases, leaving 3 bases between the germline ends. Germline assignment: CDR1 SNHLY and CDR2 FYNNEI. The full variable domain, in which reference TRBV2 and TRBJ1-5 provide the parts outside the CDR3, is EPEVTQTPSHQVTQMGQEVILRCVPISNHLYFYWYRQILGQKVEFLVSFYNNEISEKSEIFDDQFSVERPDGSNFTLKIRSTKLEDSAMYFCASSVDQPQHFGDGTRLSIL.

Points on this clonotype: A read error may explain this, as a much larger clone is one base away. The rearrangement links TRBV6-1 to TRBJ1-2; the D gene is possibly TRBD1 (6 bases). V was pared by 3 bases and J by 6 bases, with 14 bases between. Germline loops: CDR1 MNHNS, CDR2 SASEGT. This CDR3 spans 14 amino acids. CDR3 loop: CASSELWGADGYTF. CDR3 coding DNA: TGTGCCAGCAGTGAGCTTTGGGGGGCGGATGGCTACACCTTC.